This TCR beta chain was observed in a study of T cell responses to AZD1222 COVID-19 vaccine. Study outcomes and limitations: Increased Spike-specific TCR breadth and depth were observed after two AZD1222 doses.

As concerns this clone: Its antigen is undetermined.

V shed 1 base and J shed 9 bases, with 12 bases lying between them. The CDR3 is made up of 13 amino acids. Germline V gene lookup returns CDR1 SEHNR and CDR2 FQNEAQ (reference sequence). Sequenced by immunoSEQ multiplex PCR; TCRdb stores in-frame clones only, minus some. The sample comprises 90,000 to 100,000 clones, about four fifths of which are singletons, and approximately 15% rests with the top ten. The genes are TRBV7-9 and TRBJ2-5, with D perhaps matching TRBD2 (6 bases). The TCR comes from an adult who received the AZD1222 COVID-19 vaccine. Source: peripheral blood, taken 28 days after the second AZD1222 dose. CDR3 in amino acids: CASSLGSGGAQYF. The CDR3, as DNA: TGTGCCAGCAGCTTAGGGTCAGGCGGGGCCCAGTACTTC.